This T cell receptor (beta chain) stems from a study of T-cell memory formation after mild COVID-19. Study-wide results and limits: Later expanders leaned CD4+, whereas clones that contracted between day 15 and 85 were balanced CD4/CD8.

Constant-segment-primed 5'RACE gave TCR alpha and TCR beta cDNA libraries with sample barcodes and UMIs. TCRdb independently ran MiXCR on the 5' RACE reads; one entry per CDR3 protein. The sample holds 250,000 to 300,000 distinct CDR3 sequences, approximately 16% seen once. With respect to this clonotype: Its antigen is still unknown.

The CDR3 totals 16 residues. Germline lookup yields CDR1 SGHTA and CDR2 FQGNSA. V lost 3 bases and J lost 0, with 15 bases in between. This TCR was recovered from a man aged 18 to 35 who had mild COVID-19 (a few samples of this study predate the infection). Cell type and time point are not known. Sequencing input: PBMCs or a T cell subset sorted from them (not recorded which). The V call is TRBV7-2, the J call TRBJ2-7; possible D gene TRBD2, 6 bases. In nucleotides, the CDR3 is TGTGCCAGCAGCTTCCTGCGGGGCCTAAGCTCCTACGAGCAGTACTTC. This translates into CASSFLRGLSSYEQYF.